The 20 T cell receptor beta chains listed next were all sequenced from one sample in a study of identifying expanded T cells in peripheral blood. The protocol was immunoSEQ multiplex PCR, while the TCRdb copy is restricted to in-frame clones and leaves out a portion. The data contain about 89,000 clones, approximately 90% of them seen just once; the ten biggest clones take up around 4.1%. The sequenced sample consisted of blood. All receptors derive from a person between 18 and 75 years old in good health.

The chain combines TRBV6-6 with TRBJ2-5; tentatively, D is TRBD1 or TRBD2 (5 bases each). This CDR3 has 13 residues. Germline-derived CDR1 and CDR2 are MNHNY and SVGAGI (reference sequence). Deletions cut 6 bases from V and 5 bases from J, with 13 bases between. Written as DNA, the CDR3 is TGTGCCAGCAGGTTCAGGGAGAGGGAGACCCAGTACTTC. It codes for CASRFRERETQYF.

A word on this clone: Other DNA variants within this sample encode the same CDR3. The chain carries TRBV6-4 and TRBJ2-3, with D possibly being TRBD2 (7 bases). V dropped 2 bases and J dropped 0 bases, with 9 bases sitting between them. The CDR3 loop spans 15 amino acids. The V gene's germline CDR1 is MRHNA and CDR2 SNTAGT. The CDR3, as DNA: TGTGCCAGCAGTGACGGCGGGGGCAGCACAGATACGCAGTATTTT. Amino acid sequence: CASSDGGGSTDTQYF.

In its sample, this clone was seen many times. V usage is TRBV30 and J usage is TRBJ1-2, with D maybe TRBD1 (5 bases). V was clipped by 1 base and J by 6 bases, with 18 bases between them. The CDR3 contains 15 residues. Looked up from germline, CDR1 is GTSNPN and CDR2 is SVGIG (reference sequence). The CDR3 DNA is TGTGCCTGGAGTGGCCAGGGCCTAGGATCGGATGGCTACACCTTC. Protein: CAWSGQGLGSDGYTF.

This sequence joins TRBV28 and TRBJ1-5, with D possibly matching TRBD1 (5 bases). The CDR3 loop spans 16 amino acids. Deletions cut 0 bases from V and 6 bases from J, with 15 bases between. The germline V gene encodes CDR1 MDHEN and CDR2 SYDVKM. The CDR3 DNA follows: TGTGCCAGCAGTTTATGGGGGCAGGGTTTCGGTCAGCCCCAGCATTTT. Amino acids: CASSLWGQGFGQPQHF. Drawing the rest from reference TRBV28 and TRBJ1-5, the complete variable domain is DVKVTQSSRYLVKRTGEKVFLECVQDMDHENMFWYRQDPGLGLRLIYFSYDVKMKEKGDIPEGYSVSREKKERFSLILESASTNQTSMYLCASSLWGQGFGQPQHFGDGTRLSIL.

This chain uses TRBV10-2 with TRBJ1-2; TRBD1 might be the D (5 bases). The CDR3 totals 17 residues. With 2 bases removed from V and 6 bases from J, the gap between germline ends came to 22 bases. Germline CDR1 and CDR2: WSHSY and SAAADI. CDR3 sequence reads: CASSERADGAIGNGYTF. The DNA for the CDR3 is TGCGCCAGCAGTGAGCGAGCGGATGGGGCGATAGGAAATGGCTACACCTTC.

In DNA, the CDR3 is TGTGCCAGCAGTTTTCGATGGCGGGGGGGCGTCTCTGGGGCCAACGTCCTGACTTTC. It codes for CASSFRWRGGVSGANVLTF. The genes are TRBV28 and TRBJ2-6; 9 nucleotides align to TRBD2. CDR3 length: 19 amino acids. Germline values: CDR1 MDHEN, CDR2 SYDVKM. The V segment lost 3 bases and the J segment 0 bases; nucleotides outside the gene matches: 9.

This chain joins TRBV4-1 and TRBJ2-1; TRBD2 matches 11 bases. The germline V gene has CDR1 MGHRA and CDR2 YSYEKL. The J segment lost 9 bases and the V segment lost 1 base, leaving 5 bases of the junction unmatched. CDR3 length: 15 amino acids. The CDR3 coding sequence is TGCGCCAGCAGCCAAGGTAGCGGGGGGGCTATTGAGCAGTTCTTC. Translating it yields CASSQGSGGAIEQFF.

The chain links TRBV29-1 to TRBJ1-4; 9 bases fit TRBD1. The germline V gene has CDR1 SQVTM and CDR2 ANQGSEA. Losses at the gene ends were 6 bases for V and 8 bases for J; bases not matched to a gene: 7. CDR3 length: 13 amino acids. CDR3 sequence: CSVGQGKGEKLFF. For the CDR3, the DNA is TGCAGCGTCGGACAGGGGAAAGGAGAAAAACTGTTTTTT.

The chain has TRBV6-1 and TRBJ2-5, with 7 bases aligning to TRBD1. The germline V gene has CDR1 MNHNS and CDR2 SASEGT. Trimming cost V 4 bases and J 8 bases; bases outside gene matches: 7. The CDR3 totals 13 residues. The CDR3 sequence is CASSATGKRTQYF. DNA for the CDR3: TGTGCCAGCAGTGCGACAGGGAAGAGAACCCAGTACTTC.

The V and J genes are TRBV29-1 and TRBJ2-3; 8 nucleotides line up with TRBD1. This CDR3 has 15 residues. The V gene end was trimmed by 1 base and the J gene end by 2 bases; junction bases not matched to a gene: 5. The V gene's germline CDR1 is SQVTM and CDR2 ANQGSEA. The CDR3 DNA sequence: TGCAGCGTTGAAGCAGGGGGCAGGCACACAGATACGCAGTATTTT. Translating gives CSVEAGGRHTDTQYF.

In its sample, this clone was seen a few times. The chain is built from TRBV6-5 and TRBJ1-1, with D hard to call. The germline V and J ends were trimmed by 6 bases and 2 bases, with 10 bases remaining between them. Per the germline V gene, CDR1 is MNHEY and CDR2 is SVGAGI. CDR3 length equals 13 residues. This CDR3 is CASSPTENTEAFF. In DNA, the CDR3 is TGTGCCAGCAGCCCGACGGAAAACACTGAAGCTTTCTTT.

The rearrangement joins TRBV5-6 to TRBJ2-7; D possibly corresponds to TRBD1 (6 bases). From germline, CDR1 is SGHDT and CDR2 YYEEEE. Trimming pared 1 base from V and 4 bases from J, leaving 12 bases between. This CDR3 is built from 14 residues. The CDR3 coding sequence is TGTGCCAGCAGCTTGTGGGACATCTCGTACGAGCAGTACTTC. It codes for CASSLWDISYEQYF.

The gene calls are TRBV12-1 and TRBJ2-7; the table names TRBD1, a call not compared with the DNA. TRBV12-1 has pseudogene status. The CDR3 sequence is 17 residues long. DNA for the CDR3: TGTGCCAGCAACCTCAATTCGAGAGGACAGCCCGGGAACGAGCAGTACTTC. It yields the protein CASNLNSRGQPGNEQYF.

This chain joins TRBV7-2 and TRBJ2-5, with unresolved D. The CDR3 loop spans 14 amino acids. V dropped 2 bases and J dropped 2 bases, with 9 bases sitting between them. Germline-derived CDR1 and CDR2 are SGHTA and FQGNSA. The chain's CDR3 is CASSLTNVQETQYF. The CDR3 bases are TGTGCCAGCAGCTTAACGAATGTTCAAGAGACCCAGTACTTC.

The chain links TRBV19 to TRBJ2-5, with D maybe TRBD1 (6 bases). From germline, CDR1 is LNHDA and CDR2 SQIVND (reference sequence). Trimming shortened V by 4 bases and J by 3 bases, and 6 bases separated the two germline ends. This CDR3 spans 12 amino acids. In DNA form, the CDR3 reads TGTGCCAGTAGTAACAGGGAAGAGACCCAGTACTTC. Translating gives CASSNREETQYF.

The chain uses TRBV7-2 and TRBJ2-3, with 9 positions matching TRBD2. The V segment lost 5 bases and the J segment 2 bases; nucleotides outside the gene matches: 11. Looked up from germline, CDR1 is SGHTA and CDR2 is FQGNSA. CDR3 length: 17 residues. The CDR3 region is CASSQEEGGGATDTQYF. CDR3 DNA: TGTGCCAGCAGCCAAGAAGAGGGCGGGGGGGCCACAGATACGCAGTATTTT.

Here the CDR3 DNA reads TGCGCCAGCAGCTTGGACCCAGGGGACGTAGAAAAACTGTTTTTT. Protein product: CASSLDPGDVEKLFF. The chain recombines TRBV5-1 with TRBJ1-4; TRBD1 might be the D (6 bases). The V end lost 0 bases, the J end lost 8 bases, and 14 bases lay between the germline ends. CDR1 SGHRS and CDR2 YFSETQ come from the germline V gene. The CDR3 sequence is 15 residues long.

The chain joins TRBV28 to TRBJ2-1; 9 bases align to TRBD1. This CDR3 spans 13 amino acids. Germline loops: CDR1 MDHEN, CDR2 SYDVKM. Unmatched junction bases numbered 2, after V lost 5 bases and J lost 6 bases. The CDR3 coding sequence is TGTGCCAGCAGTCCGGGACAGGGCAATGAGCAGTTCTTC. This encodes CASSPGQGNEQFF.

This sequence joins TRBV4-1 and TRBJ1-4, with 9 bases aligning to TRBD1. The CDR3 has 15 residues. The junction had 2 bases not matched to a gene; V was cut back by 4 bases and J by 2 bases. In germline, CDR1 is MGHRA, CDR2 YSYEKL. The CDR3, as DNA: TGCGCCAGCAGCCGAACAGGGGGCACTAATGAAAAACTGTTTTTT. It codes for CASSRTGGTNEKLFF.

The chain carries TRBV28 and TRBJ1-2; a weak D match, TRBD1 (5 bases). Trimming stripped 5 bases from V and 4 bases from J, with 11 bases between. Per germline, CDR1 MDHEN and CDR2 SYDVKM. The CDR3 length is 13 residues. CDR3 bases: TGTGCCAGCAGTCCTCCCGGGGCCTATGGCTACACCTTC. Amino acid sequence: CASSPPGAYGYTF.